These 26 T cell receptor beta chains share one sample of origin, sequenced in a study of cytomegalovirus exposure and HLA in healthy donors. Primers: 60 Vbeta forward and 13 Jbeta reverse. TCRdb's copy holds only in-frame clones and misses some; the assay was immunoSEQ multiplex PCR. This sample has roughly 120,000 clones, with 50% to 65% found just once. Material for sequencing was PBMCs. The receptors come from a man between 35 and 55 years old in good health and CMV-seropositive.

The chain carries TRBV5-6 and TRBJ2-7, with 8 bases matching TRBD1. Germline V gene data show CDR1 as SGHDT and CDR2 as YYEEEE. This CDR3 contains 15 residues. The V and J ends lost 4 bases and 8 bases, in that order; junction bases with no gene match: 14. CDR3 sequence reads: CASSPPGTGGSQQYF. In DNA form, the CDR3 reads TGTGCCAGCAGCCCACCCGGGACAGGTGGCTCCCAGCAGTACTTC.

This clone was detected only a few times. In DNA form, the CDR3 reads TGTGCCAGCAGCATCCTAGGCGATACGCAGTATTTT. Translation: CASSILGDTQYF. V usage is TRBV7-9 and J usage is TRBJ2-3, with D unresolved. The germline V gene encodes CDR1 SEHNR and CDR2 FQNEAQ (reference sequence). V dropped 5 bases and J dropped 6 bases, with 9 bases sitting between them. This CDR3 is 12 amino acids long.

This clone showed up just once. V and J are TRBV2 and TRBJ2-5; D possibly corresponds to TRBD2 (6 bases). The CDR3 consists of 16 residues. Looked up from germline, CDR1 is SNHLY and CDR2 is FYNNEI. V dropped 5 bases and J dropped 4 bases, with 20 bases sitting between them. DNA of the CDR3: TGTGCCAGCAGTTTCCTAGCGACCCAGGGAGGAGAGACCCAGTACTTC. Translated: CASSFLATQGGETQYF.

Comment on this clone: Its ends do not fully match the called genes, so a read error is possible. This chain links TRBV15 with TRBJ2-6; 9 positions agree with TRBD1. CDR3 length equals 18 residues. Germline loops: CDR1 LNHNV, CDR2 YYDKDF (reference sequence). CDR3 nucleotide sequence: TGTGCCACCAGGAGAGGTTTACAGGGGGCGAAGGGGGCCAACGTCCTGACTTTC. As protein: CATRRGLQGAKGANVLTF.

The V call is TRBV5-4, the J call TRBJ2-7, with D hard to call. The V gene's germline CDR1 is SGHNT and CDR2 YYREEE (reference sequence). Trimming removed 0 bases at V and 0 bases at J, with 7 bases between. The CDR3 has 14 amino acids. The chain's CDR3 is CASSLGSVSYEQYF. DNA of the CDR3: TGTGCCAGCAGCTTGGGTTCCGTCTCCTACGAGCAGTACTTC.

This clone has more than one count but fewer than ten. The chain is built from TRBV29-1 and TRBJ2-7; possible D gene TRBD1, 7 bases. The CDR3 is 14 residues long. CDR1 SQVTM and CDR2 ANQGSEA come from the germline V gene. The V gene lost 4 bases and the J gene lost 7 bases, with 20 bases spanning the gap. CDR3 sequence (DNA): TGCAGCGTTGGATGGGGACAGCCCCGGGGGGAGCAGTACTTC. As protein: CSVGWGQPRGEQYF.

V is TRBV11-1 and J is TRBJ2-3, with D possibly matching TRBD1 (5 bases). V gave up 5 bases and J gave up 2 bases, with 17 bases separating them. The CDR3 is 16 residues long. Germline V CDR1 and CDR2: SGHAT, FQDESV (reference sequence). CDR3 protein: CASSVRQLTLTDTQYF. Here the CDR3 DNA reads TGTGCCAGCAGCGTTAGACAGCTTACACTCACAGATACGCAGTATTTT.

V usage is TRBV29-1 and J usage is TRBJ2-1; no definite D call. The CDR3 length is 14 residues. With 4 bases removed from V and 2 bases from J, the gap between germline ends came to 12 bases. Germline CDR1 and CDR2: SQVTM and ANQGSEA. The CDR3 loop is CSVAPLGPYNEQFF. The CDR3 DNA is TGCAGCGTTGCCCCCCTAGGCCCCTACAATGAGCAGTTCTTC.

CDR3 loop: CASSSPDREYNEQFF. The CDR3 DNA sequence: TGTGCCAGCAGCTCGCCAGACAGGGAATACAATGAGCAGTTCTTC. The chain employs TRBV7-3 and TRBJ2-1; 7 nucleotides match TRBD1. The V gene's germline CDR1 is SGHTA and CDR2 FQGTGA. The CDR3 contains 15 residues. Trimming at V came to 4 bases and at J to 4 bases, leaving 7 bases not matched to a gene.

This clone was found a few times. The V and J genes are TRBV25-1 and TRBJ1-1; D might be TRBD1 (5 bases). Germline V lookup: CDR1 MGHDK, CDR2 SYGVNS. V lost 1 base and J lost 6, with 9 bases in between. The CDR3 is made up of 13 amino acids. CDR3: CASSEFTGAEAFF. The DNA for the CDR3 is TGTGCCAGCAGTGAATTTACGGGGGCTGAAGCTTTCTTT.

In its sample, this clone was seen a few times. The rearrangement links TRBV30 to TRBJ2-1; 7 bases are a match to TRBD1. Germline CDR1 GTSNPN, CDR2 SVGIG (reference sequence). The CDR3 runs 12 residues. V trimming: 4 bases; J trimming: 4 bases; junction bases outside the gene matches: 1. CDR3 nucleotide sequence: TGTGCCTGGACAGGGGGTTACAATGAGCAGTTCTTC. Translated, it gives CAWTGGYNEQFF.

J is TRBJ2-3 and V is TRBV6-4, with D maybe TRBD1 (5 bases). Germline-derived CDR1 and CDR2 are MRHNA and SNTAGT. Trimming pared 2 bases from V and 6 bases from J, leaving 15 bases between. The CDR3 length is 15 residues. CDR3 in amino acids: CASSDGLSSGDTQYF. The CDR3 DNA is TGTGCCAGCAGTGACGGTTTAAGTTCAGGGGATACGCAGTATTTT.

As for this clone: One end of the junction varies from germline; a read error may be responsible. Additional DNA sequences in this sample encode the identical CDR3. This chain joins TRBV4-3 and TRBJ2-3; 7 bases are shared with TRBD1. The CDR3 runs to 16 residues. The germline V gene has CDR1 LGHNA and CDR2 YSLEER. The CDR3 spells CSSSHGQGESTDTQYF. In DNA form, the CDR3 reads TGCTCCAGCAGCCACGGGCAGGGGGAAAGCACAGATACGCAGTATTTT.

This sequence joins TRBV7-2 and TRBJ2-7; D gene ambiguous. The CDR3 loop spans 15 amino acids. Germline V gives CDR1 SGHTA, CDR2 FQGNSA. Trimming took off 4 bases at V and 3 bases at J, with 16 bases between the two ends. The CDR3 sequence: CASSSFAFNSYEQYF. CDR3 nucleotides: TGTGCCAGCAGCTCCTTCGCCTTCAATAGCTACGAGCAGTACTTC. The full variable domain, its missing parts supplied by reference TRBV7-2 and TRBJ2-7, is GAGVSQSPSNKVTEKGKDVELRCDPISGHTALYWYRQSLGQGLEFLIYFQGNSAPDKSGLPSDRFSAERTGGSVSTLTIQRTQQEDSAVYLCASSSFAFNSYEQYFGPGTRLTVT.

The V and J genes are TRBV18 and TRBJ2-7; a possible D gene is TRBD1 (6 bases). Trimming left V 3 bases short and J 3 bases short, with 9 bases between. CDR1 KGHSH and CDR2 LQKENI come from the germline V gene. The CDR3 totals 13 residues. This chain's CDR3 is CASSPGQYYEQYF. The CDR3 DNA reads TGTGCCAGCTCACCCGGACAGTACTACGAGCAGTACTTC.

CDR3 sequence (DNA): TGCGCCAGCAGCCAGCAACAGGGTTTCGAAAAACTGTTTTTT. Translation gives CASSQQQGFEKLFF. The chain combines TRBV4-1 with TRBJ1-4; D may be TRBD1 (6 bases). The V gene's germline CDR1 is MGHRA and CDR2 YSYEKL. The ends were cut back, 3 bases at V and 8 bases at J, with 13 bases in the middle. The CDR3 covers 14 residues.

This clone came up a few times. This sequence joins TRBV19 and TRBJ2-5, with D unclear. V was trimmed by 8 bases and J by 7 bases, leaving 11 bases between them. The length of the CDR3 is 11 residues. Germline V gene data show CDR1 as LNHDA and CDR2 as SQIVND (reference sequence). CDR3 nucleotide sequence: TGTGCCAGTGCCCATGCAGGGACCCAGTACTTC. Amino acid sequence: CASAHAGTQYF.

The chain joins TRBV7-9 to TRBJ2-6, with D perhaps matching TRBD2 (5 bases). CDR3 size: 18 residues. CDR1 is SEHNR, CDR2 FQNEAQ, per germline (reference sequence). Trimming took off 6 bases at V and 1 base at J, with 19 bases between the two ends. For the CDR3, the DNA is TGTGCCAGCAGGAACGGAGGTCCTGATCCTTCTGGGGCCAACGTCCTGACTTTC. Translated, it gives CASRNGGPDPSGANVLTF.

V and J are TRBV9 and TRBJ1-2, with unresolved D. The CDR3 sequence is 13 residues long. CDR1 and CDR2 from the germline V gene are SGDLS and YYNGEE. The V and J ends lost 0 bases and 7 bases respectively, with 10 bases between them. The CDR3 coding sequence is TGTGCCAGCAGCGTAGCAGAGGGATCTGGCTACACCTTC. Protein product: CASSVAEGSGYTF.

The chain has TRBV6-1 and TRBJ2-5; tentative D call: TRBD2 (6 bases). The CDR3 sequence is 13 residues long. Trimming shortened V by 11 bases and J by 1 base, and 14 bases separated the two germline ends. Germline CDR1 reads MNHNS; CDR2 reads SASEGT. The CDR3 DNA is TGTGCCTCGCGGGGTTATCTCCAAGAGACCCAGTACTTC. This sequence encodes CASRGYLQETQYF.

For the CDR3, the DNA is TGCGCCAGCAGCCTCAGTGAGAACACCGGGGAGCTGTTTTTT. As protein: CASSLSENTGELFF. The chain combines TRBV5-1 with TRBJ2-2; D not resolved. The CDR3 has 14 residues. Trimming cost V 4 bases and J 1 base, with 8 bases left between them. Germline assignment: CDR1 SGHRS and CDR2 YFSETQ.

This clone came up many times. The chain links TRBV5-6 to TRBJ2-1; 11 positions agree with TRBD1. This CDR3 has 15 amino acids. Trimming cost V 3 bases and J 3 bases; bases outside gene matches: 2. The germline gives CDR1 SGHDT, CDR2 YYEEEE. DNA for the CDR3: TGTGCCAGCAGCTGGACAGGGGGCGTCTACAATGAGCAGTTCTTC. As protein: CASSWTGGVYNEQFF.

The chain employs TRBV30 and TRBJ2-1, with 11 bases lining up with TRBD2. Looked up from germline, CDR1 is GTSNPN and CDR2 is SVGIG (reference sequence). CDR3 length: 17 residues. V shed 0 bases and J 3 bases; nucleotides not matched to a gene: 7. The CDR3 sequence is CAWSVRSGGARYNEQFF. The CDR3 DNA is TGTGCCTGGAGTGTACGTAGCGGGGGGGCCCGCTACAATGAGCAGTTCTTC.

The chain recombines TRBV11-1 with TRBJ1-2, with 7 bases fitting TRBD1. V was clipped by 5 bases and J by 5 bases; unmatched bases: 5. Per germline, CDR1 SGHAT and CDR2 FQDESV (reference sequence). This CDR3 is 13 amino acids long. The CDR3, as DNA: TGTGCCAGCAGCCCTGACAGGGTGTATGGCTACACCTTC. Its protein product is CASSPDRVYGYTF.

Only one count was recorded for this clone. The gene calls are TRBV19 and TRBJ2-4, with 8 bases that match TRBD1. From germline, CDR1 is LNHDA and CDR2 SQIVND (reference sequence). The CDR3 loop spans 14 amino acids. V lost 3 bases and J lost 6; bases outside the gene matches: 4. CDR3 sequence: CASSMGQGANIQYF. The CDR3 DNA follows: TGTGCCAGTAGTATGGGTCAGGGGGCAAACATTCAGTACTTC.

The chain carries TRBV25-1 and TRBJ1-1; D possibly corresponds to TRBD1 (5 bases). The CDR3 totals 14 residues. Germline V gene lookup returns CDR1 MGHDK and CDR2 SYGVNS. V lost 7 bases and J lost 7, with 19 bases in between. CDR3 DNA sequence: TGTGCCAGCACTCCCACCCTGTGGGGGGGTGAAGCTTTCTTT. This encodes CASTPTLWGGEAFF.